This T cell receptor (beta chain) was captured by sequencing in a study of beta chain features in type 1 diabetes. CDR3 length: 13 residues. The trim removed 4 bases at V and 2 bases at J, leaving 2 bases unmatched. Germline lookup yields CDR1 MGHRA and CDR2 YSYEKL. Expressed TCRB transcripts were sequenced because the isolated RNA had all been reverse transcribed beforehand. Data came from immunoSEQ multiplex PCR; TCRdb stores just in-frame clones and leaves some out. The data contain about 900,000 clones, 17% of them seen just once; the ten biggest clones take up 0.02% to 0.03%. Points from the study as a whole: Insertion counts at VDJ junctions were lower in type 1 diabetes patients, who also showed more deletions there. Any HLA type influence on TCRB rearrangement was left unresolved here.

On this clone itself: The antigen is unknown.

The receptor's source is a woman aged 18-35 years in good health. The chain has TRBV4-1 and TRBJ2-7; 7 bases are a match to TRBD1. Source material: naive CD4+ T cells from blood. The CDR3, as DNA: TGCGCCAGCAGCCCCGACAGGGCCTACGAGCAGTACTTC. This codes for CASSPDRAYEQYF.